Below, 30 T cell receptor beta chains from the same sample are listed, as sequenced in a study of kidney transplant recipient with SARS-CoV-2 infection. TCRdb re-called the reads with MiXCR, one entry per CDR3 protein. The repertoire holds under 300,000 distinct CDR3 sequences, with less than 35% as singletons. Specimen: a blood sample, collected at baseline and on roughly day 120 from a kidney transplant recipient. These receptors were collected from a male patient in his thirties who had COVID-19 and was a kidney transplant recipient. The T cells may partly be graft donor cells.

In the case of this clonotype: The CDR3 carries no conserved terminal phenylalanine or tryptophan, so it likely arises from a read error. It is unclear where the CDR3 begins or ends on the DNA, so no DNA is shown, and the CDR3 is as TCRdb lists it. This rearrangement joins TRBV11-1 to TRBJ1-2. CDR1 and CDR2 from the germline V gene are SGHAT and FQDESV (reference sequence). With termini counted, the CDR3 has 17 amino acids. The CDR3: CASSQQGKAGKTYGYAS.

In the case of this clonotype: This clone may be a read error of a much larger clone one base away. For the CDR3, the DNA is TGTGCCAGCAGTTTTCCCAGCGGGAGGAGGGGGACCCAGTACTTC. Translation: CASSFPSGRRGTQYF. The V call is TRBV12-3 or TRBV12-4, the J call TRBJ2-5; the match to TRBD2 covers 9 bases. The ends lost 3 bases at V and 7 bases at J; junction bases unmatched: 9. The length of the CDR3 is 15 residues.

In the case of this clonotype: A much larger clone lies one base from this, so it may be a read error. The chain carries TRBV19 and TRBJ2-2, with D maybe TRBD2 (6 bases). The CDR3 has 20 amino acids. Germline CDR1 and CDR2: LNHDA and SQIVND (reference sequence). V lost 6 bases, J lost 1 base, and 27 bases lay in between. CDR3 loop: CASSKKGNWGTGGNTGELFF. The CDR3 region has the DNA TGTGCCAGTAGCAAAAAGGGGAATTGGGGGACTGGCGGGAACACCGGGGAGCTGTTTTTT.

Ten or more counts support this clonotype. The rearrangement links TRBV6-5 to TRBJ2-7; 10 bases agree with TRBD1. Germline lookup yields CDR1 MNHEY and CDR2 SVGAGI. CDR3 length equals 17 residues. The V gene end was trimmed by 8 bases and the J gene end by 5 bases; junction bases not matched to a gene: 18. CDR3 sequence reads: CASGGGAPGQGMHEQYF. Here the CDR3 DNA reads TGTGCCAGCGGTGGTGGGGCCCCGGGACAGGGGATGCACGAGCAGTACTTC.

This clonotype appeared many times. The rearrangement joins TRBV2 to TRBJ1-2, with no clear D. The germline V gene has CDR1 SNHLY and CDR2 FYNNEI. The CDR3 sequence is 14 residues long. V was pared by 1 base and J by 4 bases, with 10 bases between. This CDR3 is CASSEGSFTYGYTF. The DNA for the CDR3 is TGTGCCAGCAGTGAAGGTTCTTTTACCTATGGCTACACCTTC.

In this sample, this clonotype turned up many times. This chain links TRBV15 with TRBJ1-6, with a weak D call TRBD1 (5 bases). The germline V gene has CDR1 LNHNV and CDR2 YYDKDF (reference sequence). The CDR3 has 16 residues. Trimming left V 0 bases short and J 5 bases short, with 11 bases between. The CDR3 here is CATSRDRGRNNSPLHF. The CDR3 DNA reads TGTGCCACCAGCAGAGATAGGGGACGGAATAATTCACCCCTCCACTTT.

CDR3 sequence reads: CASTWISVRKTYGYTF. The DNA for the CDR3 is TGCGCCAGCACCTGGATATCGGTTCGAAAGACCTATGGCTACACCTTC. V usage is TRBV5-1 and J usage is TRBJ1-2; D not certain. With 6 bases removed from V and 4 bases from J, the gap between germline ends came to 22 bases. Germline lookup yields CDR1 SGHRS and CDR2 YFSETQ. The CDR3 totals 16 residues. Combining the CDR3 with reference TRBV5-1 and TRBJ1-2 gives the whole variable domain KAGVTQTPRYLIKTRGQQVTLSCSPISGHRSVSWYQQTPGQGLQFLFEYFSETQRNKGNFPGRFSGRQFSNSRSEMNVSTLELGDSALYLCASTWISVRKTYGYTFGSGTRLTVV.

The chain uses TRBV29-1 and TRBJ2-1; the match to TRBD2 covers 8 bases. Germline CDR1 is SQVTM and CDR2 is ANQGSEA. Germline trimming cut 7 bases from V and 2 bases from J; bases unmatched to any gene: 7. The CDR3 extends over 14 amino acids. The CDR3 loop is CSGRAGATYNEQFF. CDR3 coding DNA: TGCAGCGGCCGAGCGGGAGCAACCTACAATGAGCAGTTCTTC.

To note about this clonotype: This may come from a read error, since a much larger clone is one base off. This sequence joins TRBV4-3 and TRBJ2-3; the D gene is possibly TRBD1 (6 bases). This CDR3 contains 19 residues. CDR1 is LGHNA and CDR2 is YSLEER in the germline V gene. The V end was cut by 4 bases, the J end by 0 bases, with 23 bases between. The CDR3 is CASSRGLGRGPSSTDTQYF. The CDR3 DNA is TGCGCCAGCAGCCGGGGTCTTGGCAGGGGCCCTTCTAGCACAGATACGCAGTATTTT.

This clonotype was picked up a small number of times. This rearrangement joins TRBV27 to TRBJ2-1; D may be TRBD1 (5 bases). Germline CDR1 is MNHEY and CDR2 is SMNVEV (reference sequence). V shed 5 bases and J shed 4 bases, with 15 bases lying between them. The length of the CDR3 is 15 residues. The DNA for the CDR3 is TGTGCCAGCAGTGGTCGACAGCTTACTTACAATGAGCAGTTCTTC. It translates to CASSGRQLTYNEQFF.

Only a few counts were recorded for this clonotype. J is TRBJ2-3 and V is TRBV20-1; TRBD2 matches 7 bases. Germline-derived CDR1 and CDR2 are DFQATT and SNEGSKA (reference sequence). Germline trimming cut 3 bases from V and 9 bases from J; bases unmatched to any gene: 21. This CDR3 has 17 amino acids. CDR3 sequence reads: CSARDSGTTPGNGTQYF. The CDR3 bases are TGCAGTGCTAGGGATTCCGGGACTACCCCAGGGAATGGGACGCAGTATTTT.

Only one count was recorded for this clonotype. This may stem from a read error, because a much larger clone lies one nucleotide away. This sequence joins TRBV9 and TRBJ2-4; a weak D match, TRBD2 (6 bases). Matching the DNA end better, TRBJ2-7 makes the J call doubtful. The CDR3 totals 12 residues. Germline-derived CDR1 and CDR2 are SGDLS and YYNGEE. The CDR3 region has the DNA TGTGCCTGCGGGCTCGGAGGGAACGAGCAGTACTTC. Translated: CACGLGGNEQYF.

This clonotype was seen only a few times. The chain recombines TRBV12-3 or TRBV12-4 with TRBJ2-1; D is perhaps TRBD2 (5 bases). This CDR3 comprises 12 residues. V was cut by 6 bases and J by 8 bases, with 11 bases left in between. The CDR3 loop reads CASRNGGHEQFF. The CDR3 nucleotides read TGTGCCAGCAGGAACGGAGGCCATGAGCAGTTCTTC.

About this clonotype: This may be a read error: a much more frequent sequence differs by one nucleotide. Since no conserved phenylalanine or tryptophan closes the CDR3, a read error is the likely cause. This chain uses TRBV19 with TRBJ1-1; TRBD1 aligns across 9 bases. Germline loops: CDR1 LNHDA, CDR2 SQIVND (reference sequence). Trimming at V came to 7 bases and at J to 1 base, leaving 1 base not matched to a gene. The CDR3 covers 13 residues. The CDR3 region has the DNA TGTGCCAGTATGACAGGGGGGAACACTGAAGCTTTCCTT. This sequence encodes CASMTGGNTEAFL.

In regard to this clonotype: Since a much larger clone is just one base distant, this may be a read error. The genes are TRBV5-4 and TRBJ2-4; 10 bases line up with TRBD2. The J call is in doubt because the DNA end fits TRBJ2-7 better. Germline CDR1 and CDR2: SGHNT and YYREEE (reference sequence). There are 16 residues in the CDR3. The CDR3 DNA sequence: TGTGCCAGCAGCTTGGCCAGACTAGCGGGTTCCTACGAGCAGTACTTC. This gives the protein CASSLARLAGSYEQYF.

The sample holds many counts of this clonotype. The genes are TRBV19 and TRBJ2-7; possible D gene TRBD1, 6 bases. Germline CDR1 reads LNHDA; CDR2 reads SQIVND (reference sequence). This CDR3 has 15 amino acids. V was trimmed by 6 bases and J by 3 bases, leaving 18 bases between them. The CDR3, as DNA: TGTGCCAGTAGGTTGACCGGGACATCTTTCTACGAGCAGTACTTC. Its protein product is CASRLTGTSFYEQYF.

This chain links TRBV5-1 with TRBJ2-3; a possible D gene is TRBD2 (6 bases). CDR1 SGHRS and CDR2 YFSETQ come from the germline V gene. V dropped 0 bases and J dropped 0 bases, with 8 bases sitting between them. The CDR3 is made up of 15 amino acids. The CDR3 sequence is CASSLDAGSTDTQYF. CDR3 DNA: TGCGCCAGCAGCTTGGATGCGGGAAGCACAGATACGCAGTATTTT.

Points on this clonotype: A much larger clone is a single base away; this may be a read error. The CDR3 here is CARSSGLAGGHEQYF. CDR3 nucleotides: TGTGCCCGGAGCAGTGGACTAGCGGGAGGTCACGAGCAGTACTTC. This chain connects TRBV30 to TRBJ2-7, with TRBD2 matching over 14 bases. Germline V lookup: CDR1 GTSNPN, CDR2 SVGIG (reference sequence). The CDR3 runs 15 residues.

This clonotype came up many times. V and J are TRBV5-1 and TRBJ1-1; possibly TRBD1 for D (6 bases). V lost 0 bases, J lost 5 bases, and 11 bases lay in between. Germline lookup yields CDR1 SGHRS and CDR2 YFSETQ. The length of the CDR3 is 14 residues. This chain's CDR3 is CASSLDGRGTEAFF. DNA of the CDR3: TGCGCCAGCAGCTTGGATGGCAGGGGAACTGAAGCTTTCTTT. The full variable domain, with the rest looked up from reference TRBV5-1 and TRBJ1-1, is KAGVTQTPRYLIKTRGQQVTLSCSPISGHRSVSWYQQTPGQGLQFLFEYFSETQRNKGNFPGRFSGRQFSNSRSEMNVSTLELGDSALYLCASSLDGRGTEAFFGQGTRLTVV.

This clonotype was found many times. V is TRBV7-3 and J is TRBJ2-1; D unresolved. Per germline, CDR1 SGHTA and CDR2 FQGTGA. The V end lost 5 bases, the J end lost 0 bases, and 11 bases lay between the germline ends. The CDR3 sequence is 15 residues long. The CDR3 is CASSASWSSYNEQFF. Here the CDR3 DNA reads TGTGCCAGCAGCGCAAGCTGGAGCTCCTACAATGAGCAGTTCTTC.

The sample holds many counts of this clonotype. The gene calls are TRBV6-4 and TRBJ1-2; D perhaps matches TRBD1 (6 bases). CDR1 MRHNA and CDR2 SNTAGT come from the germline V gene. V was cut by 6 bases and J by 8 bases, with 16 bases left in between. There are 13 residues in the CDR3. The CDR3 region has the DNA TGTGCCAGCAGCGTTGAACAGGGATACGGCTACACCTTC. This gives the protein CASSVEQGYGYTF.

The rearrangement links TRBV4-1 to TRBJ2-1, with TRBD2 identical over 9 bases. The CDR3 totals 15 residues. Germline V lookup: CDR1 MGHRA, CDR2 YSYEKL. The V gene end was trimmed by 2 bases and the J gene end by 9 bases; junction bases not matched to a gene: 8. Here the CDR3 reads CASSQRLAGRVEQFF. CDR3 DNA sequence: TGCGCCAGCAGCCAAAGGCTAGCGGGGAGGGTTGAGCAGTTCTTC.

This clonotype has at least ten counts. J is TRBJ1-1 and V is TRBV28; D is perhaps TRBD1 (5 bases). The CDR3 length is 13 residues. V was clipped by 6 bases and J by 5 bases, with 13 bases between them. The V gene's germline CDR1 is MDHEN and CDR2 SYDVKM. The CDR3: CASRGTRGTEAFF. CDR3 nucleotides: TGTGCCAGCAGGGGGACCCGGGGGACTGAAGCTTTCTTT.

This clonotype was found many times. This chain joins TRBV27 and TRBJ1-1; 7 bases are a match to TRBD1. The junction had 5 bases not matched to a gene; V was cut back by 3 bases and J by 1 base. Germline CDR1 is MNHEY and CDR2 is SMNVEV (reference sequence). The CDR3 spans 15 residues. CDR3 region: CASSLDYRGNTEAFF. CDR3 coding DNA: TGTGCCAGCAGTTTGGACTACAGGGGGAACACTGAAGCTTTCTTT.

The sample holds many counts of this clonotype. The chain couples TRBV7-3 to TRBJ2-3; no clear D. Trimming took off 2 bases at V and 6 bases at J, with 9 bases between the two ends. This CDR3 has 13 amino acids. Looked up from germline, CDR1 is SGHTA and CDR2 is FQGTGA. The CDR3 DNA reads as TGTGCCAGCAGCTTAGAGGCCTGGGATACGCAGTATTTT. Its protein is CASSLEAWDTQYF.

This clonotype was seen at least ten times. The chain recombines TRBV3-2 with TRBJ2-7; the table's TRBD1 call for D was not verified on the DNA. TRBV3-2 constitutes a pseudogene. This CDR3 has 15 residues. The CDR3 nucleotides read TGTGCCAGCAGCCAAGATCTTGGGACAGGTTTCGAGCAGTACTTC. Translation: CASSQDLGTGFEQYF.

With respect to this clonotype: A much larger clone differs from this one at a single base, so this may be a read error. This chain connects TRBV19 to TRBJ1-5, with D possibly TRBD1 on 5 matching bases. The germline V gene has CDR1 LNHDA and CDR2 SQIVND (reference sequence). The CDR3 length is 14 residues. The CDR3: CANSIRGVLAFQHF. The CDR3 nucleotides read TGTGCCAATAGTATACGGGGGGTTCTGGCGTTCCAGCATTTT.

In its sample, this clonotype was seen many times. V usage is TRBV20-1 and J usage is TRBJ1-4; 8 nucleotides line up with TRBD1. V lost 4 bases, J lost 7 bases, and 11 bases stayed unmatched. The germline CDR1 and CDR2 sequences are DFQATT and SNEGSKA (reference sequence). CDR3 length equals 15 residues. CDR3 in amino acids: CSAKGSGTGSEKLFF. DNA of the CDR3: TGCAGTGCTAAAGGGTCCGGGACAGGCAGTGAAAAACTGTTTTTT.

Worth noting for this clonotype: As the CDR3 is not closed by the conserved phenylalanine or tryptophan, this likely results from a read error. CDR3: CASTGLTSTDTQYS. The CDR3 region has the DNA TGTGCCAGCACAGGTCTCACTAGCACAGATACGCAGTATTCT. The chain couples TRBV2 to TRBJ2-3; no definite D call. The ends were cut back, 7 bases at V and 0 bases at J, with 11 bases in the middle. CDR1 and CDR2 (germline): SNHLY, FYNNEI. The CDR3 spans 14 residues.

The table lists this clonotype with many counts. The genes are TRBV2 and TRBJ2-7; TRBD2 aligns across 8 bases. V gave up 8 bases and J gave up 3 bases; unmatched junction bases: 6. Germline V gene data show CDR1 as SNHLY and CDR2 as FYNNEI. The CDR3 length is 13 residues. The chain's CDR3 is CASVGTRFYEQYF. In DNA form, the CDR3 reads TGTGCCAGCGTCGGGACTAGGTTCTACGAGCAGTACTTC.